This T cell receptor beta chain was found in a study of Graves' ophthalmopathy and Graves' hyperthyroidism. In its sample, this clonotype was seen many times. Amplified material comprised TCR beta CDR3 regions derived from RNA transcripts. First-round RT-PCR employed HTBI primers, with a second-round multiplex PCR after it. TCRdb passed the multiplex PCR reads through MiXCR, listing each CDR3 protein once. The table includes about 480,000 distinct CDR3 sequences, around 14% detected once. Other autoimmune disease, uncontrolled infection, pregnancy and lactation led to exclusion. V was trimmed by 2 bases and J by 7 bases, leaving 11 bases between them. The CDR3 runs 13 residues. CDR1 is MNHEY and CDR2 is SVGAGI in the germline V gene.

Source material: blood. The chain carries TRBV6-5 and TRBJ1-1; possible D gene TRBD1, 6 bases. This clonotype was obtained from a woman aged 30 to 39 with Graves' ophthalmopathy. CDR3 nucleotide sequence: TGTGCCAGCAGTTACCACAGGGAAAATGAAGCTTTCTTT. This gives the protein CASSYHRENEAFF.